A selection of T cell receptor beta chains follows, all from one sample in a study of blood T cells in healthy people across ages. TCRdb re-analysed the 5' RACE reads in MiXCR, keeping a single row per CDR3 protein. The sample contains 750,000 to 1,000,000 distinct CDR3 sequences, almost 30% of which appear only once. This sample also appeared in a second study, on T cells of mothers and their children.

The sequenced sample was blood. All receptors come from a woman aged 40 to 49 in good health. Each CDR3 is given with its conserved first and last residue. D genes are given only for firm matches. Size tells how often a clone was seen (once, few, many) or the class of an expanded clone, and some rows leave it out.

v_gene: TRBV7-2; j_gene: TRBJ2-5; abundance: many; d_gene: TRBD2; CDR3aa: CASSFSRTSGWETQYF; CDR3nt: TGTGCCAGCAGCTTTAGTCGGACTAGCGGTTGGGAGACCCAGTACTTC
v_gene: TRBV6-2/TRBV6-3; j_gene: TRBJ1-6; abundance: -; d_gene: -; CDR3aa: CASSYFSRGSVGSPLHF; CDR3nt: TGTGCCAGCAGTTACTTCTCGAGGGGGTCAGTTGGATCACCCCTCCACTTT
v_gene: TRBV7-9; j_gene: TRBJ2-1; abundance: few; d_gene: -; CDR3aa: CASSLGLKADNEQFF; CDR3nt: TGTGCCAGCAGCTTAGGGCTGAAGGCCGACAATGAGCAGTTCTTC
v_gene: TRBV18; j_gene: TRBJ1-1; abundance: few; d_gene: -; CDR3aa: CASSPEAGRAFF; CDR3nt: TGTGCCAGCTCACCAGAGGCGGGCCGCGCTTTCTTT
v_gene: TRBV20-1; j_gene: TRBJ2-5; abundance: few; d_gene: -; CDR3aa: CSALTRTGRETQYF; CDR3nt: TGCAGTGCCCTGACCCGGACTGGAAGGGAGACCCAGTACTTC
v_gene: TRBV12-3/TRBV12-4; j_gene: TRBJ1-2; abundance: few; d_gene: -; CDR3aa: CASSLGAGSLYDYTF; CDR3nt: TGTGCCAGCAGTTTAGGTGCAGGGTCTCTATATGACTACACCTTC
v_gene: TRBV2; j_gene: TRBJ2-1; abundance: -; d_gene: -; CDR3aa: CASQKDGSSYNEQFF; CDR3nt: TGTGCCAGCCAGAAGGACGGGAGCTCCTACAATGAGCAGTTCTTC
v_gene: TRBV20-1; j_gene: TRBJ1-1; abundance: -; d_gene: -; CDR3aa: CSTPEGGNTEAFF; CDR3nt: TGCAGTACCCCCGAAGGCGGGAACACTGAAGCTTTCTTT
v_gene: TRBV10-3; j_gene: TRBJ2-3; abundance: few; d_gene: -; CDR3aa: CAISGTGPNTQYF; CDR3nt: TGTGCCATCAGTGGTACCGGGCCCAATACGCAGTATTTT
v_gene: TRBV7-3; j_gene: TRBJ2-5; abundance: -; d_gene: -; CDR3aa: CASRDGSGGAQETQYF; CDR3nt: TGTGCCAGCAGGGATGGTAGCGGAGGCGCCCAAGAGACCCAGTACTTC
v_gene: TRBV7-9; j_gene: TRBJ2-5; abundance: many; d_gene: -; CDR3aa: CASSSAGRTQETQYF; CDR3nt: TGTGCCAGCAGCTCTGCTGGGCGGACCCAAGAGACCCAGTACTTC
v_gene: TRBV10-3; j_gene: TRBJ1-5; abundance: few; d_gene: -; CDR3aa: CATKTKGNQPQHF; CDR3nt: TGTGCCACTAAGACCAAGGGCAATCAGCCCCAGCATTTT
v_gene: TRBV7-9; j_gene: TRBJ1-4; abundance: -; d_gene: -; CDR3aa: CASSLAMRGSEKLFF; CDR3nt: TGTGCCAGCAGCTTAGCGATGCGGGGGAGTGAAAAACTGTTTTTT
v_gene: TRBV7-2; j_gene: TRBJ2-1; abundance: many; d_gene: TRBD2; CDR3aa: CASSLATGGPNEQFF; CDR3nt: TGTGCCAGCAGCTTAGCGACGGGGGGGCCTAATGAGCAGTTCTTC